This T cell receptor beta chain is drawn from a study of Graves' ophthalmopathy and Graves' hyperthyroidism. Findings and limits, study-wide: A model of 13 signatures distinguished ophthalmopathy from stable hyperthyroidism at about 86% sensitivity and roughly 80% specificity.

There are many counts of this clonotype. Its antigen is unknown. RNA transcripts were the template, and TCR beta CDR3 regions were amplified from them. HTBI-primed RT-PCR formed the first round, and a multiplex PCR formed the second. MiXCR, run by TCRdb on the multiplex PCR reads, gives a single entry per CDR3 protein. Of roughly 500,000 distinct CDR3 sequences in the sample, roughly an eighth were seen once. It was on clinical symptoms, serum thyroxine, TRAb, thyroid ultrasound and orbital computed tomography that diagnosis relied. Fresh peripheral blood (over 9.5 ml) yielded the PBMCs. CDR3 length: 13 residues. Germline V gene lookup returns CDR1 MRHNA and CDR2 SNTAGT. V shed 3 bases and J shed 6 bases, with 8 bases lying between them.

This TCR was recovered from a woman aged 25 to 45 with Graves' ophthalmopathy. The material sequenced was blood. The chain combines TRBV6-4 with TRBJ2-2; no clear D. The CDR3 DNA reads as TGTGCCAGCAGTGAATACGGGTCCGGGGAGCTGTTTTTT. Protein: CASSEYGSGELFF.